Following are 32 T cell receptor beta chains from one sample sequenced in a study of radiation and T cells in renal cell carcinoma (dated by TCRdb to the early 2020s). What the time point label conveys for this sample: baseline pretreatment blood. The sample's treatment or condition label, decoded: 15 Gy SBRT to primary tumor, nephrectomy 4 weeks later. Library generation was performed with the immunoSEQ multiplex PCR assay. Drawn from immuneACCESS, this table holds only the in-frame rearrangements with V and J called that TCRdb kept. Clones are partly lost; checked studies trace under half to an unresolved V gene and leave the rest unexplained. The sample includes approximately 110,000 clones, with around 80% observed a single time. The leading ten clones occupy approximately 3% of the sample. Sequencing was performed on blood, taken from a patient whose treatment included radiotherapy and nephrectomy. The receptors stem from a woman in her sixties with renal cell carcinoma.

This chain connects TRBV4-1 to TRBJ1-5; D remains unclear. The germline V gene encodes CDR1 MGHRA and CDR2 YSYEKL. The CDR3 is 13 amino acids. V lost 1 base and J lost 6, with 7 bases in between. For the CDR3, the DNA is TGCGCCAGCAGCCAAGTCGACGGTCAGCCCCAGCATTTT. Translated: CASSQVDGQPQHF.

The rearrangement joins TRBV19 to TRBJ2-3; TRBD1 aligns across 8 bases. Germline CDR1 LNHDA, CDR2 SQIVND (reference sequence). The junction had 11 bases not matched to a gene; V was cut back by 6 bases and J by 9 bases. CDR3 size: 14 residues. The CDR3 region has the DNA TGTGCCAGTAGATGGACAGGGATTATAGGGACGCAGTATTTT. Amino acids: CASRWTGIIGTQYF.

V is TRBV29-1 and J is TRBJ1-2; D not resolved. Trimming removed 0 bases from V and 7 bases from J, with 9 bases in between. CDR3 length: 12 residues. CDR1 is SQVTM and CDR2 is ANQGSEA in the germline V gene. In nucleotides, the CDR3 is TGCAGCGTTGAAGACACAGAAGTTGGCTACACCTTC. This gives the protein CSVEDTEVGYTF.

This chain uses TRBV7-6 with TRBJ2-3; D is possibly TRBD1 (7 bases). The germline gives CDR1 SGHVS, CDR2 FNYEAQ. The CDR3 contains 15 residues. The germline V and J ends were trimmed by 2 bases and 1 base, with 10 bases remaining between them. As DNA, the CDR3 is TGTGCCAGCAGCTTACAGGGGGGACGCACAGATACGCAGTATTTT. Translating gives CASSLQGGRTDTQYF.

J is TRBJ2-5 and V is TRBV28; a weak D match, TRBD2 (5 bases). The CDR3 is 15 amino acids. V was trimmed by 6 bases and J by 5 bases, leaving 19 bases between them. The germline V gene encodes CDR1 MDHEN and CDR2 SYDVKM. CDR3 in amino acids: CASRPGLGGSETQYF. In nucleotides, the CDR3 is TGTGCCAGCAGACCGGGGTTAGGTGGGTCGGAGACCCAGTACTTC. The full variable domain, completed using reference TRBV28 and TRBJ2-5, is DVKVTQSSRYLVKRTGEKVFLECVQDMDHENMFWYRQDPGLGLRLIYFSYDVKMKEKGDIPEGYSVSREKKERFSLILESASTNQTSMYLCASRPGLGGSETQYFGPGTRLLVL.

The rearrangement links TRBV7-9 to TRBJ2-1; D perhaps matches TRBD1 (5 bases). Germline CDR1 SEHNR, CDR2 FQNEAQ (reference sequence). The CDR3 runs to 15 residues. V was cut by 2 bases and J by 1 base, with 9 bases left in between. CDR3 DNA: TGTGCCAGCAGCTTACAGGGTTGGTCCTACAATGAGCAGTTCTTC. This codes for CASSLQGWSYNEQFF.

To note about this clone: Sequence at one end of the junction differs from germline and may be a read error. The chain is built from TRBV7-7 and TRBJ2-7; maybe TRBD1 (5 bases). CDR1 SSHAT and CDR2 FNYEAQ come from the germline V gene (reference sequence). This CDR3 contains 13 residues. CDR3 nucleotide sequence: TGTGCTAGCAGCTTAGGGGCGTCCTACGAGCAGTACTTC. Its translation: CASSLGASYEQYF. The full variable domain, in which reference TRBV7-7 and TRBJ2-7 provide the parts outside the CDR3, is GAGVSQSPRYKVTKRGQDVTLRCDPISSHATLYWYQQALGQGPEFLTYFNYEAQPDKSGLPSDRFSAERPEGSISTLTIQRTEQRDSAMYRCASSLGASYEQYFGPGTRLTVT.

The chain recombines TRBV27 with TRBJ2-7, with 9 bases that match TRBD1. This CDR3 is built from 15 residues. V lost 4 bases to trimming and J lost 7 bases; unmatched junction nucleotides: 11. Germline loops: CDR1 MNHEY, CDR2 SMNVEV (reference sequence). Here the CDR3 DNA reads TGTGCCAGCAGTTATACCCTACAGGGGGCCAGGGAGCAGTACTTC. Protein: CASSYTLQGAREQYF.

The V and J genes are TRBV7-2 and TRBJ2-3; 9 bases are a match to TRBD1. Germline CDR1 reads SGHTA; CDR2 reads FQGNSA. This CDR3 comprises 14 residues. V gave up 5 bases and J gave up 5 bases; unmatched junction bases: 5. The CDR3 DNA follows: TGTGCCAGCAGCACCGGGACAGGGATAGATACGCAGTATTTT. As protein: CASSTGTGIDTQYF.

The rearrangement joins TRBV19 to TRBJ2-3, with D tentatively TRBD2 (5 bases). The CDR3 is 14 residues long. The V and J ends lost 2 bases and 3 bases respectively, with 9 bases between them. Germline CDR1 LNHDA, CDR2 SQIVND (reference sequence). This CDR3 is CASSISTGTDTQYF. In DNA form, the CDR3 reads TGTGCCAGTAGTATATCCACGGGAACAGATACGCAGTATTTT.

The V call is TRBV7-9, the J call TRBJ1-5; D is unresolved. Trimming took 5 bases from V and 4 from J, leaving 15 bases between them. CDR1 and CDR2 (germline): SEHNR, FQNEAQ (reference sequence). CDR3 length: 15 amino acids. The CDR3 coding sequence is TGTGCCAGCAGCCCCGGCGGGCAGTCTAATCAGCCCCAGCATTTT. This gives the protein CASSPGGQSNQPQHF.

This chain joins TRBV4-2 and TRBJ2-3; TRBD2 matches at 15 bases. This CDR3 region has 20 residues. Germline CDR1 LGHNA, CDR2 YNFKEQ. V lost 2 bases, J lost 4 bases, and 13 bases stayed unmatched. CDR3 in amino acids: CASSQIMRRTSGRAPDTQYF. Written as DNA, the CDR3 is TGTGCCAGCAGCCAAATTATGCGGCGGACTAGCGGGAGGGCCCCAGATACGCAGTATTTT.

The rearrangement links TRBV2 to TRBJ2-7; a possible D gene is TRBD2 (5 bases). From germline, CDR1 is SNHLY and CDR2 FYNNEI. CDR3 length equals 15 residues. V lost 4 bases, J lost 5 bases, and 18 bases lay in between. CDR3 in DNA: TGTGCCAGCAGTGCGGTAGCGTCCAGAGGTCACGAGCAGTACTTC. Translating gives CASSAVASRGHEQYF.

CDR3 DNA: TGTGCCAGCAGCCCGGGACATTCGAACACCGGGGAGCTGTTTTTT. This encodes CASSPGHSNTGELFF. The V gene is TRBV5-4, the J gene TRBJ2-2, with D possibly matching TRBD1 (6 bases). The CDR3 runs 15 residues. In germline, CDR1 is SGHNT, CDR2 YYREEE (reference sequence). V gave up 4 bases and J gave up 0 bases, with 10 bases separating them.

This clone was observed once. The chain carries TRBV5-1 and TRBJ2-7; D is unresolved. The CDR3 loop spans 11 amino acids. Trimming pared 7 bases from V and 1 base from J, leaving 6 bases between. Germline CDR1 and CDR2: SGHRS and YFSETQ. This CDR3 reads CASGNSYEQYF. DNA for the CDR3: TGCGCCAGCGGGAATTCCTACGAGCAGTACTTC. Full variable domain (outside the CDR3, taken from reference TRBV5-1 and TRBJ2-7): KAGVTQTPRYLIKTRGQQVTLSCSPISGHRSVSWYQQTPGQGLQFLFEYFSETQRNKGNFPGRFSGRQFSNSRSEMNVSTLELGDSALYLCASGNSYEQYFGPGTRLTVT.

The chain has TRBV2 and TRBJ2-2, with 11 bases matching TRBD2. The V segment lost 6 bases and the J segment 0 bases; nucleotides outside the gene matches: 12. Germline values: CDR1 SNHLY, CDR2 FYNNEI. The length of the CDR3 is 19 residues. The CDR3 protein is CASRLAGAYVLPNTGELFF. The DNA of the CDR3 is TGTGCCAGCAGACTAGCGGGGGCCTATGTGTTACCGAACACCGGGGAGCTGTTTTTT.

The chain couples TRBV5-1 to TRBJ1-2; weak D call: TRBD1 (5 bases). Deletions cut 3 bases from V and 1 base from J, with 7 bases between. The CDR3 sequence is 13 residues long. CDR1 SGHRS and CDR2 YFSETQ come from the germline V gene. This CDR3 reads CASSWGSNYGYTF. DNA of the CDR3: TGCGCCAGCAGCTGGGGGAGTAACTATGGCTACACCTTC. Drawing the rest from reference TRBV5-1 and TRBJ1-2, the complete variable domain is KAGVTQTPRYLIKTRGQQVTLSCSPISGHRSVSWYQQTPGQGLQFLFEYFSETQRNKGNFPGRFSGRQFSNSRSEMNVSTLELGDSALYLCASSWGSNYGYTFGSGTRLTVV.

The chain carries TRBV4-1 and TRBJ1-1; tentatively, D is TRBD1 (6 bases). Germline CDR1 and CDR2: MGHRA and YSYEKL. The CDR3 is 14 residues long. V lost 3 bases, J lost 1 base, and 9 bases lay in between. CDR3 nucleotide sequence: TGCGCCAGCAGCCATCGGACAGCGAACACTGAAGCTTTCTTT. Amino acids: CASSHRTANTEAFF.

This chain joins TRBV11-2 and TRBJ1-6, with a possible D match to TRBD1 (6 bases). The V and J ends lost 5 bases and 9 bases respectively, with 14 bases between them. CDR3 length equals 14 residues. The V gene's germline CDR1 is SGHAT and CDR2 FQNNGV. The CDR3 loop is CASSPRGRGSPLHF. Here the CDR3 DNA reads TGTGCCAGCAGCCCCCGTGGCAGGGGTTCACCCCTCCACTTT.

The chain uses TRBV6-5 and TRBJ1-1, with 9 bases lining up with TRBD1. Germline CDR1 reads MNHEY; CDR2 reads SVGAGI. CDR3 length: 14 residues. V was clipped by 6 bases and J by 7 bases; unmatched bases: 9. The CDR3 DNA reads as TGTGCCAGCAGAGAACAGGGGGCGGTTGGTGAAGCTTTCTTT. It codes for CASREQGAVGEAFF.

CDR3 sequence: CASRAASDTGELFF. CDR3 nucleotide sequence: TGTGCCAGCAGGGCTGCTAGTGACACCGGGGAGCTGTTTTTT. V is TRBV9 and J is TRBJ2-2; D gene unclear. Germline V gene data show CDR1 as SGDLS and CDR2 as YYNGEE. The CDR3 runs 14 residues. The V gene lost 5 bases and the J gene lost 3 bases, with 11 bases spanning the gap.

The sample holds a few counts of this clone. The chain has TRBV19 and TRBJ1-3; D is unresolved. Per the germline V gene, CDR1 is LNHDA and CDR2 is SQIVND (reference sequence). The CDR3 is made up of 11 amino acids. Trimming took off 6 bases at V and 4 bases at J, with 4 bases between the two ends. CDR3 nucleotides: TGTGCCAGTAGCATCGGAAACACCATATATTTT. Its protein is CASSIGNTIYF.

The rearrangement joins TRBV6-5 to TRBJ1-1; D remains ambiguous. This CDR3 spans 16 amino acids. Germline CDR1 MNHEY, CDR2 SVGAGI. Trimming removed 4 bases from V and 0 bases from J, with 15 bases in between. In nucleotides, the CDR3 is TGTGCCAGCAGTTCCGGACCGACCCTATTGAACACTGAAGCTTTCTTT. This sequence encodes CASSSGPTLLNTEAFF.

This chain joins TRBV5-1 and TRBJ1-2; 7 nucleotides match TRBD1. Germline V CDR1 and CDR2: SGHRS, YFSETQ. V lost 3 bases and J lost 1; bases outside the gene matches: 6. This CDR3 region has 15 residues. The CDR3 protein is CASSSGTVNNYGYTF. The CDR3 DNA reads as TGCGCCAGCAGCTCCGGGACAGTGAATAACTATGGCTACACCTTC.

The J gene is TRBJ1-1, the V gene TRBV11-2; unclear D gene. Germline V gene sequence: CDR1 SGHAT, CDR2 FQNNGV. The CDR3 extends over 14 amino acids. The V gene lost 2 bases and the J gene lost 0 bases, with 7 bases spanning the gap. The CDR3 reads CASSLYRLNTEAFF. DNA for the CDR3: TGTGCCAGCAGCTTATACAGACTGAACACTGAAGCTTTCTTT.

As concerns this clone: At one boundary the junction diverges from the germline segment, which might be a read error. This chain uses TRBV6-5 with TRBJ1-4; no clear D. CDR1 MNHEY and CDR2 SVGAGI come from the germline V gene. CDR3 length: 9 residues. The CDR3 is CASGPPVRF. CDR3 bases: TGTGCCAGCGGGCCTCCGGTACGTTTT.

The gene calls are TRBV7-9 and TRBJ2-1, with D perhaps being TRBD1 or TRBD2 (5 bases each). V gave up 3 bases and J gave up 8 bases, with 11 bases separating them. Germline CDR1 is SEHNR and CDR2 is FQNEAQ (reference sequence). The CDR3 contains 13 residues. The CDR3 loop reads CASSLQLGDEQFF. CDR3 coding DNA: TGTGCCAGCAGCTTGCAGCTGGGGGATGAGCAGTTCTTC. The variable domain in full, with the rest retrieved from reference TRBV7-9 and TRBJ2-1, is DTGVSQNPRHKITKRGQNVTFRCDPISEHNRLYWYRQTLGQGPEFLTYFQNEAQLEKSRLLSDRFSAERPKGSFSTLEIQRTEQGDSAMYLCASSLQLGDEQFFGPGTRLTVL.

The CDR3 protein is CASSSGTSGWNTDTQYF. As DNA, the CDR3 is TGTGCCAGTAGCTCCGGGACTAGCGGATGGAACACAGATACGCAGTATTTT. This sequence joins TRBV19 and TRBJ2-3; 11 nucleotides line up with TRBD2. The CDR3 is made up of 17 amino acids. The germline CDR1 and CDR2 sequences are LNHDA and SQIVND (reference sequence). Unmatched junction bases numbered 10, after V lost 6 bases and J lost 2 bases. Together with reference TRBV19 and TRBJ2-3, the CDR3 gives the full variable domain: DGGITQSPKYLFRKEGQNVTLSCEQNLNHDAMYWYRQDPGQGLRLIYYSQIVNDFQKGDIAEGYSVSREKKESFPLTVTSAQKNPTAFYLCASSSGTSGWNTDTQYFGPGTRLTVL.

The V gene is TRBV2, the J gene TRBJ2-7, with 11 bases identical to TRBD2. Losses at the gene ends were 8 bases for V and 0 bases for J; bases not matched to a gene: 6. Germline CDR1 and CDR2: SNHLY and FYNNEI. The CDR3 is made up of 15 amino acids. The CDR3 DNA is TGTGCCAGCGGTTTAGCGGGGGGGTTCTCCTACGAGCAGTACTTC. Protein sequence: CASGLAGGFSYEQYF.

The chain joins TRBV6-5 to TRBJ1-1; unclear D gene. The CDR3 consists of 14 residues. V lost 1 base and J lost 1, with 7 bases in between. CDR1 is MNHEY and CDR2 is SVGAGI in the germline V gene. CDR3 region: CASSYFPGNTEAFF. CDR3 nucleotides: TGTGCCAGCAGTTACTTTCCGGGGAACACTGAAGCTTTCTTT.

In this sample, this clone turned up once. The chain is built from TRBV6-1 and TRBJ1-5, with D perhaps matching TRBD1 (5 bases). CDR3 size: 12 residues. CDR1 is MNHNS and CDR2 is SASEGT in the germline V gene. The V end lost 10 bases, the J end lost 6 bases, and 13 bases lay between the germline ends. The CDR3: CATRQGSQPQHF. The CDR3 DNA reads TGTGCCACACGGCAGGGCAGTCAGCCCCAGCATTTT.

This sequence joins TRBV11-2 and TRBJ1-6, with TRBD1 identical over 7 bases. Per germline, CDR1 SGHAT and CDR2 FQNNGV. The V and J ends lost 4 bases and 0 bases, in that order; junction bases with no gene match: 6. The CDR3 is 17 residues long. CDR3 sequence (DNA): TGTGCCAGCAGCTCGACAGGGACTAGCTCCTATAATTCACCCCTCCACTTT. Translating gives CASSSTGTSSYNSPLHF.